These 16 T cell receptor beta chains originate from one sample sequenced in a study of T cell repertoires in cytomegalovirus infection (dated by TCRdb to between 2019 and 2020). What these receptors recognize is not known. The listed sequencing device is Illumina HiSeq 1500. In-frame beta chains were kept once TCRdb had trimmed the public reads at Q25 with fastp and called clones with MiXCR. Here each entry gathers all rows of one CDR3 protein and keeps the most common genes and DNA. The sample yields approximately 600,000 distinct CDR3 sequences; just under 40% were counted once. The ten largest clones add up to 40% to 60% of the sample. The sample's treatment or condition label, decoded: in vitro stimulation with specific CMV peptide epitopes to enrich CMV-specific T cells. This material consisted of cultured PBMCs, taken from culture after CMV antigen stimulation. The receptors were sampled from a human donor in good health (CMV status not recorded). Some clones in this sample may be carry-over from other donors' samples.

The genes are TRBV12-5 and TRBJ2-7; 7 bases are a match to TRBD1. CDR1 is LGHNT and CDR2 is FRNRAP in the germline V gene. CDR3 length equals 14 residues. Trimming at V came to 9 bases and at J to 4 bases, leaving 12 bases not matched to a gene. CDR3: CARGKSGGWYEQYF. The DNA of the CDR3 is TGTGCTAGGGGAAAATCAGGGGGATGGTACGAGCAGTACTTC.

The chain combines TRBV18 with TRBJ2-1; 8 bases are a match to TRBD2. J was trimmed by 5 bases and V by 3 bases; bases with no gene match: 12. CDR3 length: 17 amino acids. Germline V gives CDR1 KGHSH, CDR2 LQKENI. CDR3 sequence (DNA): TGTGCCAGCTCACCGACCGGGAGGGCCTCAATCCACAATGAGCAGTTCTTC. Its translation is CASSPTGRASIHNEQFF.

The chain uses TRBV6-2 or TRBV6-3 and TRBJ2-6, with 10 positions matching TRBD2. Per the germline V gene, CDR1 is MNHEY and CDR2 is SVGEGT. After removal of 6 bases from V and 4 bases from J, the junction contained 15 bases not matched to a gene. The CDR3 has 19 amino acids. The CDR3 nucleotides read TGTGCCAGCAGGATGACAGTAGCGGGAGGCCTGGTAGGGGCCAACGTCCTGACTTTC. This codes for CASRMTVAGGLVGANVLTF.

This chain links TRBV19 with TRBJ2-7; TRBD1 matches 7 bases. Germline assignment: CDR1 LNHDA and CDR2 SQIVND (reference sequence). The CDR3 has 18 residues. The ends lost 2 bases at V and 2 bases at J; junction bases unmatched: 15. The CDR3 coding sequence is TGTGCCAGTAGTATACGTTACTGGCCGGGACAGCCAACCTACGAGCAGTACTTC. Translation gives CASSIRYWPGQPTYEQYF.

The chain recombines TRBV5-1 with TRBJ1-1, with a possible D match to TRBD1 (5 bases). Germline V gives CDR1 SGHRS, CDR2 YFSETQ. Trimming pared 5 bases from V and 4 bases from J, leaving 18 bases between. This CDR3 is built from 15 residues. The CDR3 sequence is CASSQDGHVGTEAFF. For the CDR3, the DNA is TGCGCCAGCAGTCAGGACGGACATGTGGGCACTGAAGCTTTCTTT. Based on the CDR3 plus reference TRBV5-1 and TRBJ1-1, the full variable domain is KAGVTQTPRYLIKTRGQQVTLSCSPISGHRSVSWYQQTPGQGLQFLFEYFSETQRNKGNFPGRFSGRQFSNSRSEMNVSTLELGDSALYLCASSQDGHVGTEAFFGQGTRLTVV.

This clonotype appeared many times. The rearrangement uses TRBV6-2 or TRBV6-3 and TRBJ2-1; D perhaps matches TRBD1 (6 bases). The CDR3 consists of 15 residues. The V gene's germline CDR1 is MNHEY and CDR2 SVGEGT. Between the trimmed V and J ends, which lost 5 bases and 0 bases, there was a span of 11 bases. The CDR3 region is CASSVTGSSYNEQFF. The CDR3 DNA follows: TGTGCCAGCAGTGTTACAGGGAGCTCCTACAATGAGCAGTTCTTC.

This chain connects TRBV7-2 to TRBJ2-1; D gene ambiguous. CDR1 and CDR2 (germline): SGHTA, FQGNSA. The V gene lost 5 bases and the J gene lost 8 bases, with 10 bases spanning the gap. The CDR3 extends over 12 amino acids. DNA of the CDR3: TGTGCCAGCAGCGGAGCTGGGGATGAGCAGTTCTTC. Its translation: CASSGAGDEQFF.

The chain employs TRBV12-3 or TRBV12-4 and TRBJ2-5, with D uncertain. The CDR3 contains 14 residues. The V gene lost 7 bases and the J gene lost 4 bases, with 16 bases spanning the gap. CDR3 in DNA: TGTGCCAGCACCCCTGAGGTCGCCCTAGAGACCCAGTACTTC. Encoded protein: CASTPEVALETQYF.

The V gene is TRBV11-2, the J gene TRBJ2-4; TRBD1 matches 8 bases. With V trimmed by 3 bases and J by 8 bases, 6 bases remained unmatched. The CDR3 runs 14 residues. The germline V gene encodes CDR1 SGHAT and CDR2 FQNNGV. CDR3 region: CASSFPGGSDIQYF. Written as DNA, the CDR3 is TGTGCCAGCAGCTTTCCAGGGGGCTCAGACATTCAGTACTTC.

This clonotype appeared a few times. The V call is TRBV7-2, the J call TRBJ2-7; the match to TRBD2 covers 8 bases. The CDR3 is 16 residues long. J gave up 1 base and V 3 bases, and 8 bases lay outside the gene matches. The germline gives CDR1 SGHTA, CDR2 FQGNSA. The DNA of the CDR3 is TGTGCCAGCAGCTTCCAAGCGGGAGAGAATTCCTACGAGCAGTACTTC. It specifies CASSFQAGENSYEQYF.

This clonotype has ten or more counts. The chain combines TRBV7-2 with TRBJ2-5; a weak D match, TRBD2 (6 bases). Trimming pared 5 bases from V and 4 bases from J, leaving 14 bases between. The CDR3 spans 14 residues. Germline lookup yields CDR1 SGHTA and CDR2 FQGNSA. The CDR3 sequence is CASSSRDGRETQYF. In nucleotides, the CDR3 is TGTGCCAGCAGCAGCCGGGACGGGAGAGAGACCCAGTACTTC.

This chain joins TRBV12-3 or TRBV12-4 and TRBJ1-2, with 8 bases fitting TRBD1. V shed 5 bases, J shed 7 bases, and the junction held 6 bases outside the gene matches. This CDR3 is 13 amino acids long. This CDR3 reads CASSPRQGSGYTF. The CDR3 nucleotides read TGTGCCAGCAGTCCCCGACAGGGGAGTGGCTACACCTTC.

This clonotype was counted only a few times. This rearrangement joins TRBV7-6 to TRBJ2-7; 9 bases are a match to TRBD2. Germline V gives CDR1 SGHVS, CDR2 FNYEAQ. CDR3 size: 12 residues. Unmatched junction bases numbered 5, after V lost 5 bases and J lost 9 bases. The CDR3 DNA reads TGTGCCAGCAGCCAGAGCGGGAGGACGCAGTACTTC. The encoded protein is CASSQSGRTQYF.

The gene calls are TRBV6-5 and TRBJ2-7; 8 bases are shared with TRBD1. The CDR3 extends over 15 amino acids. Germline assignment: CDR1 MNHEY and CDR2 SVGAGI. The J segment lost 3 bases and the V segment lost 6 bases, leaving 10 bases of the junction unmatched. CDR3 sequence (DNA): TGTGCCAGCAGCCGTGACAGGGGCCAAATCTACGAGCAGTACTTC. This codes for CASSRDRGQIYEQYF.

The chain links TRBV7-2 to TRBJ2-7, with a weak D call TRBD2 (6 bases). The length of the CDR3 is 16 residues. Deletions cut 4 bases from V and 3 bases from J, with 19 bases between. In germline, CDR1 is SGHTA, CDR2 FQGNSA. The CDR3, as DNA: TGTGCCAGCAGCTCACCTCGGTCCGGGGGAAACTACGAGCAGTACTTC. As protein: CASSSPRSGGNYEQYF.

The sample holds many counts of this clonotype. The genes are TRBV12-3 or TRBV12-4 and TRBJ2-6, with a weak D call TRBD2 (6 bases). The V end was cut by 6 bases, the J end by 0 bases, with 12 bases between. The CDR3 contains 16 residues. CDR3 sequence reads: CASSKAGGSGANVLTF. The CDR3 nucleotides read TGTGCCAGCAGCAAGGCCGGGGGCTCTGGGGCCAACGTCCTGACTTTC.